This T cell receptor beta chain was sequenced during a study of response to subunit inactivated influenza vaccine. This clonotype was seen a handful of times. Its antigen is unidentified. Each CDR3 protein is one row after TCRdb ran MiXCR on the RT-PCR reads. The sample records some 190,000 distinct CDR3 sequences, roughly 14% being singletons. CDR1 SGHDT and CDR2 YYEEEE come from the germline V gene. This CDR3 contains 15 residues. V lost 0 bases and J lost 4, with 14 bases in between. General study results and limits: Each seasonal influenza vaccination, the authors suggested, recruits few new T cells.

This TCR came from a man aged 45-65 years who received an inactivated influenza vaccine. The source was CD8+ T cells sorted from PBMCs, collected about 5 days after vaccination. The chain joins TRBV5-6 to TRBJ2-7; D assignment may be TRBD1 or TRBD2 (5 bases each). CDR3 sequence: CASSLGDGQGYEQYF. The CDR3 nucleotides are TGTGCCAGCAGCTTGGGGGACGGTCAAGGATACGAGCAGTACTTC.